This T cell receptor beta chain was obtained from a study of STAT5B mutations in CD4+ large granular lymphocyte leukemia. Study results and limitations: Without HLA matching, higher CD4+ than CD8+ T-LGLL clonality could reflect small sample size.

Produced via immunoSEQ multiplex PCR; TCRdb's table is partial and in-frame only. This table has about 40,000 clones, approximately 88% appearing once. Concerning this clone itself: The antigen remains undetermined.

Germline loops: CDR1 SGHVS, CDR2 FNYEAQ. Losses at the gene ends were 6 bases for V and 3 bases for J; bases not matched to a gene: 3. The CDR3 sequence is 14 residues long. Sequencing was carried out using CD4+ T cells from blood buffy coats. The TCR sequence derives from a human donor in good health. V usage is TRBV7-6 and J usage is TRBJ2-7, with TRBD2 identical over 12 bases. The CDR3, as DNA: TGTGCCAGCAGTACGGGACTAGCGGGCTACGAGCAGTACTTC. Translated: CASSTGLAGYEQYF.